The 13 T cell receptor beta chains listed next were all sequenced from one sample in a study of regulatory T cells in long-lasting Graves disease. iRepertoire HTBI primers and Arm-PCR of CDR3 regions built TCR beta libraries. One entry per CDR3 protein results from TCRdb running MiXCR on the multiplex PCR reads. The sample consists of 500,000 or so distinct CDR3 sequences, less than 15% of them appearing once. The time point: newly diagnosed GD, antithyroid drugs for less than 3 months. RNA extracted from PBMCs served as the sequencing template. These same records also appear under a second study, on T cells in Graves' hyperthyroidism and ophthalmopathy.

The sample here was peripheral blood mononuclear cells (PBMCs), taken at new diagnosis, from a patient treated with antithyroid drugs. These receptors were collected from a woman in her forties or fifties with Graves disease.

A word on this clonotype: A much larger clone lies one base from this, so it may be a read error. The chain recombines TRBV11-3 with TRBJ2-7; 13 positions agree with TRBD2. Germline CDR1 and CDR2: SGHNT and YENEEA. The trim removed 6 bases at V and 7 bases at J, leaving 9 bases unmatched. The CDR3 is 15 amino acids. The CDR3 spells CASSVGTSGANEQYF. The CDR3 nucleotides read TGTGCCAGCAGTGTGGGGACTAGCGGGGCCAATGAGCAGTACTTC.

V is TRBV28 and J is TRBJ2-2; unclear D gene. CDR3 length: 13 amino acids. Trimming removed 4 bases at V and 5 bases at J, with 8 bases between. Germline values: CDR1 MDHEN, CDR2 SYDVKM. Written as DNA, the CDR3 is TGTGCCAGCAGTTACCCAAGTACCGGGGAGCTGTTTTTT. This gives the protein CASSYPSTGELFF.

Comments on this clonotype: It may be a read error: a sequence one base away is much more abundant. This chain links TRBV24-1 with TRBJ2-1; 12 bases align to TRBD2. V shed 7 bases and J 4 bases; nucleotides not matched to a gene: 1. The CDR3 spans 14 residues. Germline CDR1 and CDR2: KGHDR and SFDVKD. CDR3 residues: CATSLAGGYNEQFF. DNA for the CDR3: TGTGCCACCAGCCTAGCGGGAGGGTACAATGAGCAGTTCTTC.

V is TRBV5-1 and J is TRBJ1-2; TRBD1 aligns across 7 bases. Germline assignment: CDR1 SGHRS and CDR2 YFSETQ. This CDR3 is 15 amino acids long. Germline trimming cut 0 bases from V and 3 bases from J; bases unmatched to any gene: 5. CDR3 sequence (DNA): TGCGCCAGCAGCTTGGAACAGGGGTCAGACTATGGCTACACCTTC. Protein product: CASSLEQGSDYGYTF.

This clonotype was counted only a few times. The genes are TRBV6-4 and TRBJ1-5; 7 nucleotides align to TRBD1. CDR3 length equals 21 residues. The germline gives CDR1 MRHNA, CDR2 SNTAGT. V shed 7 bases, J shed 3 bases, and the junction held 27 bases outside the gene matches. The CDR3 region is CASKKGPSGTAQVVLNQPQHF. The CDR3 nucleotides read TGTGCCAGCAAGAAAGGCCCGTCCGGGACAGCCCAAGTAGTCCTCAATCAGCCCCAGCATTTT.

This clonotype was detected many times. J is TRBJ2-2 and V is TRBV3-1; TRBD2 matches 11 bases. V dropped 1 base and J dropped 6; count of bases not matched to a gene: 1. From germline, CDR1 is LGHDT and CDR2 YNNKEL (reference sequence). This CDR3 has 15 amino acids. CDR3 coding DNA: TGTGCCAGCAGCCAAGTACTAGCGGGAGCCGGGGAGCTGTTTTTT. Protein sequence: CASSQVLAGAGELFF.

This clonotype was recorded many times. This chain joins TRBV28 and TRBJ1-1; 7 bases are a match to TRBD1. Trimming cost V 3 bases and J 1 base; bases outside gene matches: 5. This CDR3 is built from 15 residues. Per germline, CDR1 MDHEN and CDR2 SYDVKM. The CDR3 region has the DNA TGTGCCAGCAGTTTTCAGGGGGTGGGGAACACTGAAGCTTTCTTT. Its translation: CASSFQGVGNTEAFF.

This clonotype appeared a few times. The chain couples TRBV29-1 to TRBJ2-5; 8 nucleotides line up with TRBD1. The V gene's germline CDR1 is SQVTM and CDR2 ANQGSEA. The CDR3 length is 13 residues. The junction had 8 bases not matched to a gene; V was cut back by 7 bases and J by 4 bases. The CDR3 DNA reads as TGCAGCGCAGCAGACAGGGGAGGAGAGACCCAGTACTTC. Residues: CSAADRGGETQYF.

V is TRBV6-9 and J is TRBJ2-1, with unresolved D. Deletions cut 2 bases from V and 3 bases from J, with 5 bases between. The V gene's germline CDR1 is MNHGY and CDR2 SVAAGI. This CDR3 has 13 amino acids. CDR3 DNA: TGTGCCAGCAGTTATGACATCTACAATGAGCAGTTCTTC. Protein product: CASSYDIYNEQFF.

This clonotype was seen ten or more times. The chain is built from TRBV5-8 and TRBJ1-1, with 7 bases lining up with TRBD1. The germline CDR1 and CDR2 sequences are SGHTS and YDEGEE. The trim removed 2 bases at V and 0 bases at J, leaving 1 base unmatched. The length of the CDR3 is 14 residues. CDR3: CASSFTGVNTEAFF. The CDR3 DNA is TGTGCCAGCAGCTTCACAGGGGTGAACACTGAAGCTTTCTTT. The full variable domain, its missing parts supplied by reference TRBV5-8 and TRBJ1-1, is EAGVTQSPTHLIKTRGQQATLRCSPISGHTSVYWYQQALGLGLQFLLWYDEGEERNRGNFPPRFSGRQFPNYSSELNVNALELEDSALYLCASSFTGVNTEAFFGQGTRLTVV.

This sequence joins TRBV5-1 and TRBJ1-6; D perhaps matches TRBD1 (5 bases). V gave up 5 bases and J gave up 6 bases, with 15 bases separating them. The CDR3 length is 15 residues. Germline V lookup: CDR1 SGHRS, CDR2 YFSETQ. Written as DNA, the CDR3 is TGCGCCAGCAGTCCCGGGTGGAGGGGTAATTCACCCCTCCACTTT. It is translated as CASSPGWRGNSPLHF.

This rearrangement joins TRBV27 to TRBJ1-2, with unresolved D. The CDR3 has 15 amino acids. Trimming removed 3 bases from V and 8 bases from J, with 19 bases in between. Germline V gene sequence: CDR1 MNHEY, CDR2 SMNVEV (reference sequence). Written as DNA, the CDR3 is TGTGCCAGCAGTTTTATACGGCCCCGGGGAGAGGGCTACACCTTC. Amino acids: CASSFIRPRGEGYTF.

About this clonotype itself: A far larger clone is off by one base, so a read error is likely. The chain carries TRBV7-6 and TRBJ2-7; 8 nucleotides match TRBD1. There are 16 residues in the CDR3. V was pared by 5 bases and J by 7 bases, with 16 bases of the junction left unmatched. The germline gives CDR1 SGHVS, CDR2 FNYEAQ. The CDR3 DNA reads TGTGCCAGCAGCCCCCGACAGGGGAAAATCGTCAATGAGCAGTACTTC. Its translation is CASSPRQGKIVNEQYF.